This section outlines one T cell receptor beta chain sequence together with its context. These data belong to a study of blood T cell repertoires in COVID-19. Across the study: The origin of the acute and convalescent COVID-19 samples was the United States, Italy and Spain. Sources were T cells, B-cell-depleted T cells, or PBMCs; the material itself was cDNA or gDNA.

The assay was immunoSEQ multiplex PCR, and TCRdb's table has in-frame clones only and misses some. The profile shows about 45,000 clones, 85% to 90% of them singletons. The CDR3 length is 15 residues. CDR1 is GTSNPN, CDR2 SVGIG, per germline (reference sequence). Deletions cut 2 bases from V and 0 bases from J, with 14 bases between. Sequenced material: peripheral blood. This TCR derives from a human donor in a cohort sampled during active COVID-19. The genes are TRBV30 and TRBJ2-7, with D perhaps matching TRBD2 (7 bases). The chain's CDR3 is CAWSLTRGASYEQYF. The CDR3 DNA is TGTGCCTGGAGTCTCACACGGGGGGCCTCCTACGAGCAGTACTTC.